The 23 T cell receptor beta chains in this list originate from one sample, sequenced in a study of cytomegalovirus exposure and HLA in healthy donors. The PCR had 60 Vbeta and 13 Jbeta primers. Sequencing was performed with immunoSEQ multiplex PCR; in TCRdb, only in-frame clones are kept and a portion is missing. The sample contains some 190,000 clones, 65% to 85% of which appear only once. Sequenced material: PBMCs. Source of these receptors: a boy younger than 10 in good health and CMV-seronegative.

V and J are TRBV30 and TRBJ2-7; 12 nucleotides match TRBD2. The trim removed 5 bases at V and 2 bases at J, leaving 1 base unmatched. The CDR3 spans 13 residues. Per the germline V gene, CDR1 is GTSNPN and CDR2 is SVGIG (reference sequence). CDR3 residues: CAWGLAGTYEQYF. DNA of the CDR3: TGTGCCTGGGGACTAGCGGGGACCTACGAGCAGTACTTC.

The CDR3 DNA reads as TGTGCCAGCAGTTATGATAGCGGGGGCGGGGGAAACATTCAGTACTTC. As protein: CASSYDSGGGGNIQYF. This chain uses TRBV6-5 with TRBJ2-4, with 9 bases aligning to TRBD2. Germline CDR1 MNHEY, CDR2 SVGAGI. This CDR3 has 16 amino acids. V trimming: 3 bases; J trimming: 6 bases; junction bases outside the gene matches: 9.

The rearrangement joins TRBV19 to TRBJ1-2, with 7 bases lining up with TRBD1. The V segment lost 2 bases and the J segment 3 bases; nucleotides outside the gene matches: 3. The V gene's germline CDR1 is LNHDA and CDR2 SQIVND (reference sequence). The CDR3 has 14 residues. The CDR3 region is CASSITGADYGYTF. Written as DNA, the CDR3 is TGTGCCAGTAGTATAACAGGGGCGGACTATGGCTACACCTTC.

This clone was seen only a few times. The rearrangement joins TRBV6-6 to TRBJ2-5; the D gene is possibly TRBD2 (6 bases). The germline V and J ends were trimmed by 0 bases and 2 bases, with 13 bases remaining between them. This CDR3 spans 16 amino acids. Germline V gene sequence: CDR1 MNHNY, CDR2 SVGAGI (reference sequence). The CDR3 protein is CASSYSAGRRQETQYF. CDR3 nucleotides: TGTGCCAGCAGTTACTCGGCGGGACGGCGACAAGAGACCCAGTACTTC.

The rearrangement joins TRBV19 to TRBJ1-6, with D perhaps TRBD1 (6 bases). CDR3 length: 15 residues. The germline V and J ends were trimmed by 4 bases and 10 bases, with 17 bases remaining between them. Germline V lookup: CDR1 LNHDA, CDR2 SQIVND (reference sequence). CDR3 bases: TGTGCCAGTAGTACTCAAGACAGGTTTGGGTCACCCCTCCACTTT. Translated: CASSTQDRFGSPLHF.

J is TRBJ1-1 and V is TRBV19; possibly TRBD1 for D (5 bases). Deletions cut 9 bases from V and 5 bases from J, with 16 bases between. CDR1 and CDR2 from the germline V gene are LNHDA and SQIVND (reference sequence). There are 13 residues in the CDR3. CDR3 nucleotides: TGTGCCAGCTCGGCGGGGGTGGGGACTGAAGCTTTCTTT. It is translated as CASSAGVGTEAFF.

This chain uses TRBV9 with TRBJ2-1; 8 nucleotides agree with TRBD2. The V gene end was trimmed by 2 bases and the J gene end by 4 bases; junction bases not matched to a gene: 11. CDR1 is SGDLS, CDR2 YYNGEE, per germline. The CDR3 consists of 17 residues. This CDR3 is CASSVTVGLGIYNEQFF. CDR3 coding DNA: TGTGCCAGCAGCGTGACGGTGGGACTAGGCATTTACAATGAGCAGTTCTTC.

The V gene is TRBV30, the J gene TRBJ1-4, with D possibly TRBD1 on 5 matching bases. This CDR3 spans 15 amino acids. V lost 3 bases and J 0 bases, leaving 11 bases between the germline ends. Germline V gene data show CDR1 as GTSNPN and CDR2 as SVGIG (reference sequence). This chain's CDR3 is CAWSRDWATNEKLFF. For the CDR3, the DNA is TGTGCCTGGAGCCGGGACTGGGCAACTAATGAAAAACTGTTTTTT.

This clone has more than one count but fewer than ten. The J gene is TRBJ1-5, the V gene TRBV5-6, with D unresolved. The germline gives CDR1 SGHDT, CDR2 YYEEEE. Trimming pared 4 bases from V and 0 bases from J, leaving 8 bases between. The CDR3 is made up of 14 amino acids. Here the CDR3 DNA reads TGTGCCAGCAGCATAGTCCATAGCAATCAGCCCCAGCATTTT. Protein product: CASSIVHSNQPQHF.

J is TRBJ2-7 and V is TRBV7-8; 8 bases are a match to TRBD1. Germline loops: CDR1 SGHVS, CDR2 FQNEAQ. The CDR3 runs 15 residues. The trim removed 3 bases at V and 6 bases at J, leaving 10 bases unmatched. DNA of the CDR3: TGTGCCAGCAGCTTCCGACAGGGGTTGTATGGCGAGCAGTACGTC. Translated: CASSFRQGLYGEQYV.

The V and J genes are TRBV30 and TRBJ2-5, with TRBD2 matching 8 bases. Losses at the gene ends were 3 bases for V and 2 bases for J; bases not matched to a gene: 5. Germline values: CDR1 GTSNPN, CDR2 SVGIG (reference sequence). This CDR3 has 14 amino acids. CDR3 amino acids: CAWSILADQETQYF. CDR3 DNA sequence: TGTGCCTGGAGCATACTAGCGGATCAAGAGACCCAGTACTTC.

The CDR3 region is CASSLLYNEQFF. The CDR3 DNA follows: TGTGCCAGCAGCTTACTCTACAATGAGCAGTTCTTC. J is TRBJ2-1 and V is TRBV7-9; D remains unclear. The CDR3 is made up of 12 amino acids. Trimming removed 2 bases at V and 3 bases at J, with 2 bases between. The V gene's germline CDR1 is SEHNR and CDR2 FQNEAQ (reference sequence).

The genes are TRBV5-6 and TRBJ2-3; 8 nucleotides match TRBD2. Germline V CDR1 and CDR2: SGHDT, YYEEEE. This CDR3 is 15 amino acids long. Trimming at V came to 3 bases and at J to 6 bases, leaving 9 bases not matched to a gene. Here the CDR3 reads CASSWNLAGLDTQYF. CDR3 bases: TGTGCCAGCAGCTGGAACCTAGCGGGCCTCGATACGCAGTATTTT.

This rearrangement joins TRBV27 to TRBJ1-2; TRBD1 matches at 7 bases. The CDR3 loop spans 16 amino acids. Germline CDR1 reads MNHEY; CDR2 reads SMNVEV (reference sequence). J gave up 1 base and V 7 bases, and 12 bases lay outside the gene matches. CDR3 protein: CASKVAGTEINYGYTF. Here the CDR3 DNA reads TGTGCCAGCAAGGTCGCCGGGACAGAGATTAACTATGGCTACACCTTC.

This clone was detected only a few times. The rearrangement links TRBV2 to TRBJ1-3, with D maybe TRBD1 (5 bases). With 11 bases removed from V and 4 bases from J, the gap between germline ends came to 9 bases. From germline, CDR1 is SNHLY and CDR2 FYNNEI. The CDR3 loop spans 11 amino acids. In nucleotides, the CDR3 is TGTGCCTCCAGGGCCGGAAACACCATATATTTT. This sequence encodes CASRAGNTIYF.

The rearrangement uses TRBV18 and TRBJ1-4; D gene uncertain. The V and J ends lost 4 bases and 4 bases respectively, with 13 bases between them. The CDR3 extends over 15 amino acids. The germline gives CDR1 KGHSH, CDR2 LQKENI. CDR3 nucleotide sequence: TGTGCCAGCTCACAAGTGAAACAGAGTAATGAAAAACTGTTTTTT. Its translation: CASSQVKQSNEKLFF.

The CDR3 sequence: CASSQGLAGAQQYF. CDR3 sequence (DNA): TGTGCCAGCAGCCAAGGACTAGCGGGAGCTCAGCAGTACTTC. The chain employs TRBV4-2 and TRBJ2-7; 12 bases are shared with TRBD2. V was pared by 1 base and J by 8 bases, with 3 bases of the junction left unmatched. The CDR3 loop spans 14 amino acids. CDR1 LGHNA and CDR2 YNFKEQ come from the germline V gene.

This rearrangement joins TRBV2 to TRBJ2-5, with 12 bases aligning to TRBD2. Germline V lookup: CDR1 SNHLY, CDR2 FYNNEI. J was trimmed by 7 bases and V by 0 bases; bases with no gene match: 6. This CDR3 contains 16 residues. The CDR3 region is CASSEARLAGERTQYF. The CDR3 DNA follows: TGTGCCAGCAGTGAAGCGAGACTAGCGGGGGAGCGGACCCAGTACTTC.

V and J are TRBV13 and TRBJ2-3; D might be TRBD2 (6 bases). V was clipped by 0 bases and J by 3 bases, with 10 bases between them. Germline V CDR1 and CDR2: PRHDT, FYEKMQ (reference sequence). This CDR3 has 15 amino acids. The CDR3 DNA follows: TGTGCCAGCAGCTTAGGCCGGGCGGGAACAGATACGCAGTATTTT. Translated: CASSLGRAGTDTQYF. The whole variable domain, filled in from reference TRBV13 and TRBJ2-3, reads AAGVIQSPRHLIKEKRETATLKCYPIPRHDTVYWYQQGPGQDPQFLISFYEKMQSDKGSIPDRFSAQQFSDYHSELNMSSLELGDSALYFCASSLGRAGTDTQYFGPGTRLTVL.

The chain links TRBV5-5 to TRBJ1-4; 7 nucleotides line up with TRBD1. The V gene end was trimmed by 5 bases and the J gene end by 6 bases; junction bases not matched to a gene: 7. The CDR3 has 14 amino acids. Germline V gene lookup returns CDR1 SGHKS and CDR2 YYEKEE (reference sequence). The CDR3 reads CASRSSDRDEKLFF. DNA of the CDR3: TGTGCCAGCAGGAGCTCCGACAGGGATGAAAAACTGTTTTTT.

This clone has only a few counts. The chain carries TRBV7-8 and TRBJ1-2; 9 bases are a match to TRBD1. V gave up 5 bases and J gave up 5 bases; unmatched junction bases: 15. Germline lookup yields CDR1 SGHVS and CDR2 FQNEAQ. CDR3 size: 17 residues. The CDR3 DNA follows: TGTGCCAGCAGCCTTGAAATTCGGGGGACAGGGTATTATGGCTACACCTTC. Translation: CASSLEIRGTGYYGYTF.

This chain links TRBV14 with TRBJ2-1, with 12 bases that match TRBD2. Germline trimming cut 1 base from V and 10 bases from J; bases unmatched to any gene: 8. Germline CDR1 reads SGHDN; CDR2 reads FVKESK. CDR3 length: 16 residues. CDR3 DNA: TGTGCCAGCAGCCAAGGGAGACTAGCGGGGGCGGGGGAGCAGTTCTTC. It is translated as CASSQGRLAGAGEQFF.

The V gene is TRBV7-8, the J gene TRBJ1-4; weak D call: TRBD1 (5 bases). The germline gives CDR1 SGHVS, CDR2 FQNEAQ. The V end was cut by 9 bases, the J end by 10 bases, with 18 bases between. This CDR3 comprises 13 residues. As DNA, the CDR3 is TGTGCCAGTCAGACAGTCGGCTTCGGAAAACTGTTTTTT. This translates into CASQTVGFGKLFF.